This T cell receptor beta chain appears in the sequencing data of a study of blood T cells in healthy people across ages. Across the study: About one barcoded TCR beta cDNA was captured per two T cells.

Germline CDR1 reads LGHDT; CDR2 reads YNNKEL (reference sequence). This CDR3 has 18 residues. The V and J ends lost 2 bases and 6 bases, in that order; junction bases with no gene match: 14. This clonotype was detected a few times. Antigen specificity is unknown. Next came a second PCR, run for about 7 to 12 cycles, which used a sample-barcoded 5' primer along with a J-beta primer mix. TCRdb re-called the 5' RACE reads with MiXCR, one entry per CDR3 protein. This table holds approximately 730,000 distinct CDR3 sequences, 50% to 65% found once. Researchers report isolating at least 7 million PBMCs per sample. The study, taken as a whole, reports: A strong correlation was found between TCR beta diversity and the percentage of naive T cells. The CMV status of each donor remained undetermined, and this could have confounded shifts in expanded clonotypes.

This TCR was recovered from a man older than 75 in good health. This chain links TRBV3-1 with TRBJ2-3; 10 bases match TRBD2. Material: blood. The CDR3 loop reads CASSQFAGLAGASDTQYF. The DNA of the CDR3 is TGTGCCAGCAGCCAATTCGCGGGGCTAGCGGGAGCATCTGATACGCAGTATTTT.